This record concerns one T cell receptor beta chain sequence. Antigen: not known. With 6 bases removed from V and 3 bases from J, the gap between germline ends came to 15 bases. The CDR3 consists of 14 residues. Germline CDR1 and CDR2: MGHDK and SYGVNS. Primers for the PCR totalled 60 Vbeta and 13 Jbeta. Repertoires were generated with immunoSEQ multiplex PCR, while TCRdb's copy carries only in-frame clones and drops some. This sample has over 200,000 clones, with 82% found just once. This record comes from a study of cytomegalovirus exposure and HLA in healthy donors. Study findings and constraints: While the bulk of TCR sequences proved rare, some public TCRs turned up in many donors.

The sequence came from a man aged 35 to 55 in good health and CMV-seropositive. Sequenced: PBMCs. The J gene is TRBJ2-7, the V gene TRBV25-1; maybe TRBD1 (5 bases). CDR3 sequence: CASRPTEIIYEQYF. The CDR3 bases are TGTGCCAGCAGGCCGACAGAGATTATCTACGAGCAGTACTTC.